This T cell receptor beta chain originates from a study of T cell responses to AZD1222 COVID-19 vaccine. Remarks on this clone: Its target is unknown. The junction does not match germline at one end; this may be a read error.

Germline CDR1 reads MNHEY; CDR2 reads SVGAGI. This CDR3 is built from 15 residues. Notes on the study in general: Reports say nearly half of spike-specific TCRs go after unmutated variant regions.

Sequencing used immunoSEQ multiplex PCR; TCRdb keeps in-frame clones, though not all of them. Of over 100,000 clones listed, roughly 89% were seen once; the top ten hold approximately 6.8%. The sequences come from peripheral blood, collected on day 0 of AZD1222 vaccination. The rearrangement joins TRBV6-5 to TRBJ1-1; 7 bases agree with TRBD1. This clonotype was obtained from an adult in good health. The DNA of the CDR3 is TGTGCCAGCAGTCGGCGAGGGGGCGCGAACCCTGAAGCTTTCTTT. Amino acid sequence: CASSRRGGANPEAFF.